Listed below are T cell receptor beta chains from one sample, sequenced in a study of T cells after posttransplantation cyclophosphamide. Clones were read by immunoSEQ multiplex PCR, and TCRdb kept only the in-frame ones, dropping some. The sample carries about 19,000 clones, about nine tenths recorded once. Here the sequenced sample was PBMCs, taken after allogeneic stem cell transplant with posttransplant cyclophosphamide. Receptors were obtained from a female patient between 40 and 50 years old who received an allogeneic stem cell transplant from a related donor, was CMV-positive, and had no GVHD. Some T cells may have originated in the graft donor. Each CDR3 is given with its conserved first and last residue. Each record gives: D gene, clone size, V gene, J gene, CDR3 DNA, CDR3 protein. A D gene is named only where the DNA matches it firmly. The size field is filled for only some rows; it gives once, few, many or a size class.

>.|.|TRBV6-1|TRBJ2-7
TGTGCCAGCACCTTCAGGGAGGCGGGCTACGAGCAGTACTTC
CASTFREAGYEQYF
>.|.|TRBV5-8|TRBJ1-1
TGTGCCAGCAGCTACCCCCCGTGGAGGCGGGGGAACACTGAAGCTTTCTTT
CASSYPPWRRGNTEAFF
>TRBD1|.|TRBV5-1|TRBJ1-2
TGCGCCAGCAGCCCGGACAGGGGAGGACATGGCTACACCTTC
CASSPDRGGHGYTF
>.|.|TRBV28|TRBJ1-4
TGTGCCAGCAGTTTCGAAGAGCGTAATGAAAAACTGTTTTTT
CASSFEERNEKLFF
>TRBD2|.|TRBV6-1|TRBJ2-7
TGTGCCGTTAGCGGGAACGGGTACGAGCAGTACTTC
CAVSGNGYEQYF
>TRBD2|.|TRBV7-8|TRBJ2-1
TGTGCCAGCAGCCCTCGGTTGAGTAGCGGGGGGAATGAGCAGTTCTTC
CASSPRLSSGGNEQFF
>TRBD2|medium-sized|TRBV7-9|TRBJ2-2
TGTGCCAGCAGCTTAGCTGCGGGAGGGCCCTCCGGGGAGCTGTTTTTT
CASSLAAGGPSGELFF
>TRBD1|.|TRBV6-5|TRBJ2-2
TGTGCCAGCAGTTACGAGAAAGACAGGGTCACCGGGGAGCTGTTTTTT
CASSYEKDRVTGELFF
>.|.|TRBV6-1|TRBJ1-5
TGTGCCAGCAGTGAAGGGTGGGAGGGTTCCCAGCCCCAGCATTTT
CASSEGWEGSQPQHF
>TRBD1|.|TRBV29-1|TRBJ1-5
TGCAGCGTTGAATGGAGGACAGGGGGGCAGAGAGCCCAGCATTTT
CSVEWRTGGQRAQHF
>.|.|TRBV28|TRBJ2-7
TGTGCCAGCAGGGGTCAGGGGGGCTCCTACGAGCAGTACTTC
CASRGQGGSYEQYF
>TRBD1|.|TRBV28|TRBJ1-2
TGTGCCAGCAGCGACAGGGGTGACTATGGCTACACCTTC
CASSDRGDYGYTF
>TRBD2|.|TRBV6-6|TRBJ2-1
TGTGCCAGCAGTTATGGGACTAGTGTCAATGAGCAGTTCTTC
CASSYGTSVNEQFF
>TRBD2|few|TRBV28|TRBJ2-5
TGTGCCAGCAGGGGCGGCGGGAGGAAGGAGACCCAGTACTTC
CASRGGGRKETQYF
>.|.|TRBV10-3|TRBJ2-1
TGTGCCATCAAGGCAGACTCGATTGCCTACAATGAGCAGTTCTTC
CAIKADSIAYNEQFF
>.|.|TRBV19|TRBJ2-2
TGTGCCAGTAGTAAAGGACGGGGGTCCGGGGAGCTGTTTTTT
CASSKGRGSGELFF
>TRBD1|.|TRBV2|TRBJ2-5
TGTGCCAGCAGTGGGGGACAGGGAGAGACCCAGTACTTC
CASSGGQGETQYF
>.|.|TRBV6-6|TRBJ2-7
TGTGCCAGCAGCTATAGTCGTCCCTCCTACGAGCAGTACTTC
CASSYSRPSYEQYF
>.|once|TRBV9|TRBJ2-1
TGTGCCAGCAGCGTAGGGAGGGGATCCTACAATGAGCAGTTCTTC
CASSVGRGSYNEQFF
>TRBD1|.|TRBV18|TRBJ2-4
TGTGCCAGCTCACCTCCGACAGGGAGCTCCGTACTAGCCAAAAACATTCAGTACTTC
CASSPPTGSSVLAKNIQYF
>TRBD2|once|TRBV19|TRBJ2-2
TGTGCCAGTAAGCTAGGCGGGAGGAACACCGGGGAGCTGTTTTTT
CASKLGGRNTGELFF
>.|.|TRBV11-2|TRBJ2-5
TGTGCCAGCAGCTTAGGGGGGGCGGGAGTAGGGGAAACCCAGTACTTC
CASSLGGAGVGETQYF
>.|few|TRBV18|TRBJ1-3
TGTGCCAGCTCACCCCAGGGGTGGAACACCATATATTTT
CASSPQGWNTIYF
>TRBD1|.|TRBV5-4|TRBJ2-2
TGTGCCAGCAGCTTAATACTTGGGACAGGGGGAGTGCTGAACACCGGGGAGCTGTTTTTT
CASSLILGTGGVLNTGELFF
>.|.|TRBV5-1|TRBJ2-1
TGCGCCAGCAGCTTCGTGGAGCGGACCTACAATGAGCAGTTCTTC
CASSFVERTYNEQFF
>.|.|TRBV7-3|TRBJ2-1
TGTGCCAGCAGCCGAGTTGCGGGGTCCTACAATGAGCAGTTCTTC
CASSRVAGSYNEQFF
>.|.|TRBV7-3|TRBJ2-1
TGTGCCAGCAGCTTAATTGGTGGCCTTCCCTACAATGAGCAGTTCTTC
CASSLIGGLPYNEQFF
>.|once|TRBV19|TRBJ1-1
TGTGCCAGTAGTATAGCCAGGGGGAACACTGAAGCTTTCTTT
CASSIARGNTEAFF
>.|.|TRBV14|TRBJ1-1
TGTGCCAGCAGCCGTCCATTCAACACTGAAGCTTTCTTT
CASSRPFNTEAFF
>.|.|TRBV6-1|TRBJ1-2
TGTGCCAGCAGTGATTTATTGGGCCACGCGCTTGGCCACACCTTC
CASSDLLGHALGHTF
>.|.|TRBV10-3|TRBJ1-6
TGTGCCATCAGCAAGGGACACTCAAAGAATTCACCCCTCCACTTT
CAISKGHSKNSPLHF
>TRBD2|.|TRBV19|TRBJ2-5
TGTGCCAGTAGTATTGTAGCGGGAGCCCCAGAGACCCAGTACTTC
CASSIVAGAPETQYF
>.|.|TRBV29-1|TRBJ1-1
TGCAGCGTTGAGCCGGGACTGTCGAACACTGAAGCTTTCTTT
CSVEPGLSNTEAFF
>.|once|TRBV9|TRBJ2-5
TGTGCCAGCAGCACTCAGGGAGGAGGAGAGACCCAGTACTTC
CASSTQGGGETQYF
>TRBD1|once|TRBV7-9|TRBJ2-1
TGTGCCAGCAGCTTAGGCGGGGACAGGGTCAATGAGCAGTTCTTC
CASSLGGDRVNEQFF
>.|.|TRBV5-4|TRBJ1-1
TGTGCCAGCAGCCTTCAGGAGAACACTGAAGCTTTCTTT
CASSLQENTEAFF
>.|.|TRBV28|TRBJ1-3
TGTGCCAGCAGTTTGACATTCGCTGGAAACACCATATATTTT
CASSLTFAGNTIYF
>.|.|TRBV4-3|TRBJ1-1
TGCGCCAGCAGCCAAGATTGGCGGACTGAAGCTTTCTTT
CASSQDWRTEAFF
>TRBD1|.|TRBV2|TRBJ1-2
TGTGCCAGCACAGGGACAGGGGGCTTAGGCTACACCTTC
CASTGTGGLGYTF
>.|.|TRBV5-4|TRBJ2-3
TGTGCCAGCAGCTCGTCCCGTACAGATACGCAGTATTTT
CASSSSRTDTQYF
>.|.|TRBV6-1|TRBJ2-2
TGTGCCAGCAGTCTACGTCTAGCGACCACCGGGGAGCTGTTTTTT
CASSLRLATTGELFF
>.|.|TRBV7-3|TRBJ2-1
TGTGCCAGCAGCTCCCCCCCGGAGCGGGTGGACTACAATGAGCAGTTCTTC
CASSSPPERVDYNEQFF
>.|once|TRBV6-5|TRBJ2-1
TGTGCCAGCAGTTACTCCTTTACTCCTAACAATGAGCAGTTCTTC
CASSYSFTPNNEQFF
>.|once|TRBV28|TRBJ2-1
TGTGCCAGCAGTTTCCCCTCCGGGAGCGCCTCCTACAATGAGCAGTTCTTC
CASSFPSGSASYNEQFF
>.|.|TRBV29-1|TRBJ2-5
TGCAGCGTGGACCAGCAGGGGACCGAGACCCAGTACTTC
CSVDQQGTETQYF
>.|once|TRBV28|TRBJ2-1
TGTGCCAGCAGTTTCAGCTCCACCGGCAGGGAGCAGTTCTTC
CASSFSSTGREQFF
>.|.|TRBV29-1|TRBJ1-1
TGCAGCGTTTGGACAAGGAGGAACACTGAAGCTTTCTTT
CSVWTRRNTEAFF
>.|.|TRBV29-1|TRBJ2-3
TGCAGCGTTGAACAGGGGGGCATCTCTAGCACAGATACGCAGTATTTT
CSVEQGGISSTDTQYF
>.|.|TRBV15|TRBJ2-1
TGTGCCACCAGACTAGGACGAATTAGTAGCGATGAGCAGTTCTTC
CATRLGRISSDEQFF
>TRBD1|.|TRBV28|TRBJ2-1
TGTGCCAGCAGTTTCCCAGAGGACAGGGGGCTAATCTTC
CASSFPEDRGLIF
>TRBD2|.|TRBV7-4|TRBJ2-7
TGTGCCAGCAGACTAAGACTAGCGGGAAGGGGGTACGAGCAGTACTTC
CASRLRLAGRGYEQYF
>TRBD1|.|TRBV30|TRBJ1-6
TGTGCCTGGAGTGTATCCACCCAGGGGGTTTATAATTCACCCCTCCACTTT
CAWSVSTQGVYNSPLHF
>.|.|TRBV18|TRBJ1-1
TGTGCCAGCTCCCCGCTCGAGGGGGGGATGAACACTGAAGCTTTCTTT
CASSPLEGGMNTEAFF
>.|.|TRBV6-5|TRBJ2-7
TGTGCCAGCAGTTACTTCGCGTCATCGGGGTACGAGCAGTACTTC
CASSYFASSGYEQYF
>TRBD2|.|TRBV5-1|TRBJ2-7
TGCGTCAGCAGCCCCTCCCAAGGAGCGGGAGGCGACGAGCAGTACTTC
CVSSPSQGAGGDEQYF
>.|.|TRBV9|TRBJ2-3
TGTGCCAGCACAGTAGGCGTCTTACCAACGGGGGGCCCAGATACGCAGTATTTT
CASTVGVLPTGGPDTQYF
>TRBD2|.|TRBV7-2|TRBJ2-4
TGTGCCAGCAGCTTACGCTCTAGCGGGAGACTAGCCAAAAACATTCAGTACTTC
CASSLRSSGRLAKNIQYF
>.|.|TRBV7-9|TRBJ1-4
TGTGCCAGCAGTAGAGACAGGAATAATGAAAAACTGTTTTTT
CASSRDRNNEKLFF
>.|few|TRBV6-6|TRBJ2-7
TGTGCCAGCAGTGAATCGCGCGAGCAGTACTTC
CASSESREQYF